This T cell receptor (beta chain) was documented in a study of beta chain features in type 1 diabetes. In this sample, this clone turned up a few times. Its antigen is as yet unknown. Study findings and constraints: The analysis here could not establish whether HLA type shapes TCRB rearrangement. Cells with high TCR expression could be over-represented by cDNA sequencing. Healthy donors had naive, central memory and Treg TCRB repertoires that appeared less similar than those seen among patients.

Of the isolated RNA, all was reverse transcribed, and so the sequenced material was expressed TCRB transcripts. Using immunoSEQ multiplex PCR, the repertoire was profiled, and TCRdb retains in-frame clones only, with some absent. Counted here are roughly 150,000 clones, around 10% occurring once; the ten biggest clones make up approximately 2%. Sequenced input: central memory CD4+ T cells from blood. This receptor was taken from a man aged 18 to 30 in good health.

In nucleotides, the CDR3 is TGCAGCGTTACATGGGCTACGAACACTGAAGCTTTCTTT. Translating it yields CSVTWATNTEAFF. The chain employs TRBV29-1 and TRBJ1-1; D is uncertain. Germline V gives CDR1 SQVTM, CDR2 ANQGSEA. Trimming shortened V by 5 bases and J by 1 base, and 11 bases separated the two germline ends. The CDR3 is 13 residues long.